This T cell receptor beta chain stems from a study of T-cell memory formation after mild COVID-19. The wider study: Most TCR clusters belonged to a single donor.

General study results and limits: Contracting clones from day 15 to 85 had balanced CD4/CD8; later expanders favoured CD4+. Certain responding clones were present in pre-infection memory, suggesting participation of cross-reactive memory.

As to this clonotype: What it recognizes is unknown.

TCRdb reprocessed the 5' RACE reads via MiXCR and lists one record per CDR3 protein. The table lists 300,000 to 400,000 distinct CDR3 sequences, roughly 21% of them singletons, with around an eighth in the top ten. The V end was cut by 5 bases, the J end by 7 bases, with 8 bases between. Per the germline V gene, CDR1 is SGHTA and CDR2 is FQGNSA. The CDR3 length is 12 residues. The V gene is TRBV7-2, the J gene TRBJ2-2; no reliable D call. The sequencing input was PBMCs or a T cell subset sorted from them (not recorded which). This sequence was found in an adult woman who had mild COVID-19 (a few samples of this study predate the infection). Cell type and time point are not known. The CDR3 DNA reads TGTGCCAGCAGCGCCAACCGCGGGGAGCTGTTTTTT. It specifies CASSANRGELFF.